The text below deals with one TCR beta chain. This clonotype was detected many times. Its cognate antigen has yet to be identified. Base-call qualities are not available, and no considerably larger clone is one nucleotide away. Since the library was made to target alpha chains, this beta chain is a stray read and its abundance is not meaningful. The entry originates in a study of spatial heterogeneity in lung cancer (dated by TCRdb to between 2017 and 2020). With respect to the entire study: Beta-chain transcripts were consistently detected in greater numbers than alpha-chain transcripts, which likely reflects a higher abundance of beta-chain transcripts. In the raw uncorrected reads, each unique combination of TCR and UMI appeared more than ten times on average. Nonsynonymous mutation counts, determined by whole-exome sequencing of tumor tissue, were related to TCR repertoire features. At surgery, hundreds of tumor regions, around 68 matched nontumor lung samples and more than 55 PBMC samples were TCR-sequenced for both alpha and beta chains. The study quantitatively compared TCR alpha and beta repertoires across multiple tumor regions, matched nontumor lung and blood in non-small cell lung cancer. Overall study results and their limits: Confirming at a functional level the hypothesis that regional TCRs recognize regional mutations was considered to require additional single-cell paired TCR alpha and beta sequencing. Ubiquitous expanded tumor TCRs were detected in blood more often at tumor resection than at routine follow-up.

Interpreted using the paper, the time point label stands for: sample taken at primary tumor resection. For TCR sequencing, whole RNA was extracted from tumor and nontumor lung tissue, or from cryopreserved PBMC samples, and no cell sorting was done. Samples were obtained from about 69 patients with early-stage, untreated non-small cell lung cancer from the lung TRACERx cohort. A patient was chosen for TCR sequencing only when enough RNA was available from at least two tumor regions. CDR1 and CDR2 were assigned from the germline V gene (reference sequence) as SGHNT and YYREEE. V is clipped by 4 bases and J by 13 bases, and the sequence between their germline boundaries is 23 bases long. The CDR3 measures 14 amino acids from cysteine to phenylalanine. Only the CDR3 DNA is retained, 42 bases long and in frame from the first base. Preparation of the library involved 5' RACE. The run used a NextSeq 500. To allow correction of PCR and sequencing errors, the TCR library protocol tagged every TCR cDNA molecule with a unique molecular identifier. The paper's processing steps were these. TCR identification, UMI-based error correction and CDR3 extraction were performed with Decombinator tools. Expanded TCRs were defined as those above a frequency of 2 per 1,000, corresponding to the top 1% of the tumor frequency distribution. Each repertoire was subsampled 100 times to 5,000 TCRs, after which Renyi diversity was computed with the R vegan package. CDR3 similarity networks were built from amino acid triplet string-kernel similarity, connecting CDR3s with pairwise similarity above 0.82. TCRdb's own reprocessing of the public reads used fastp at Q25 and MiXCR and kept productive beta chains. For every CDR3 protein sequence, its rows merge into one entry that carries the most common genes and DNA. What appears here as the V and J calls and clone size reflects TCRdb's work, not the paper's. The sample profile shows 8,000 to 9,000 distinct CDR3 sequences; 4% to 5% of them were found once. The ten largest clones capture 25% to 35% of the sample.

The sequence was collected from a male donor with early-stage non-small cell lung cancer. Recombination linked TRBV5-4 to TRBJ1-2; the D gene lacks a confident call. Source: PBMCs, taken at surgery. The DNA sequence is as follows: TGTGCCAGCAGCCCCGACACGAGAAGCGACGATTTCACCTTC. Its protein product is CASSPDTRSDDFTF.